This TCR beta chain stems from a study of spatial heterogeneity in lung cancer. Looking at the study overall: Every unique TCR and UMI combination, on average, appeared more than ten times in raw reads.

General study findings and limits: Blood showed ubiquitous tumor TCRs more often at resection than at routine follow-up.

Points on this clonotype: The antigen is undetermined.

TCRdb itself ran the 5' RACE reads through MiXCR, one entry per CDR3 protein. Counted here are approximately 20,000 distinct CDR3 sequences, roughly 4.2% occurring once; the ten biggest clones make up 6.5% to 9%. Sample time point: sample taken at primary tumor resection. Researchers sequenced whole RNA taken from tumor, nontumor lung or frozen PBMC without sorting. Germline V CDR1 and CDR2: SGHVS, FQNEAQ. This CDR3 is built from 15 residues. Trimming took 4 bases from V and 5 from J; bases not matched to a gene: 9. This rearrangement joins TRBV7-8 to TRBJ2-3; TRBD1 matches 7 bases. This clonotype was sampled from a male donor with early-stage non-small cell lung cancer. This material consisted of PBMCs, taken at surgery. In nucleotides, the CDR3 is TGTGCCAGCAGCTCAAGACAGGGTAGGGAAGATACGCAGTATTTT. It is translated as CASSSRQGREDTQYF.